What follows are 5 T cell receptor beta chains derived from one specimen sequenced in a study of CD8 T cells in ankylosing spondylitis. A single record per CDR3 protein comes from TCRdb applying MiXCR to the 5' RACE reads. In the table there are approximately 350,000 distinct CDR3 sequences, 20% to 25% of which are singletons. Sequencing was done on a sample of blood, either unsorted or a sorted T cell fraction (not recorded which). These receptors all stem from a male donor with ankylosing spondylitis or in good health (not recorded which).

This rearrangement joins TRBV9 to TRBJ2-3, with TRBD2 matching 8 bases. There are 18 residues in the CDR3. Trimming removed 4 bases from V and 2 bases from J; junction bases left unmatched: 15. The germline V gene has CDR1 SGDLS and CDR2 YYNGEE. The DNA for the CDR3 is TGTGCCAGCAGCCTCCAGAGCGGGGGATCGCCGCTCACAGATACGCAGTATTTT. This codes for CASSLQSGGSPLTDTQYF.

This clonotype has just a few counts. The V and J genes are TRBV21-1 and TRBJ2-3. TRBV21-1 is labeled a pseudogene. The CDR3 runs to 14 residues. The CDR3 bases are TGTGCCAGCAGCAAAGGTTACTCCACAGATACGCAGTATTTT. This codes for CASSKGYSTDTQYF.

Here the CDR3 reads CASSLFKGLGGEKYF. The CDR3 DNA follows: TGTGCCAGCAGCTTATTTAAAGGGTTGGGAGGTGAGAAGTACTTC. V is TRBV7-2 and J is TRBJ2-7, with TRBD2 as a possible D gene (6 bases). Germline lookup yields CDR1 SGHTA and CDR2 FQGNSA. The CDR3 spans 15 residues. V shed 2 bases and J shed 11 bases, with 22 bases lying between them.

This clonotype was counted a few times. The chain links TRBV11-2 to TRBJ2-7; 8 nucleotides match TRBD2. CDR3 length: 15 amino acids. Germline V gene data show CDR1 as SGHAT and CDR2 as FQNNGV. Germline trimming cut 1 base from V and 2 bases from J; bases unmatched to any gene: 4. The CDR3 loop is CASSLGSGTPYEQYF. CDR3 sequence (DNA): TGTGCCAGCAGCTTAGGTAGCGGGACACCCTACGAGCAGTACTTC.

The count of this clonotype is one. This sequence joins TRBV28 and TRBJ2-5, with 12 bases aligning to TRBD1. This CDR3 has 16 amino acids. Germline V gives CDR1 MDHEN, CDR2 SYDVKM. With V trimmed by 3 bases and J by 3 bases, 5 bases remained unmatched. CDR3 amino acids: CASSFIGTGGEETQYF. The DNA for the CDR3 is TGTGCCAGCAGTTTTATTGGGACAGGGGGCGAAGAGACCCAGTACTTC.